This TCR beta chain was identified during a study of Ad26.COV2.S vaccination and SARS-CoV-2 variants (dated by TCRdb to 2020 to 2022). With respect to the entire study: Donors in the vaccine arm were drawn from COV1001, a phase I-IIa trial of Ad26.COV2.S in healthy adults that was multicentre, randomized, double-blind and placebo-controlled. Ad26.COV2.S was administered intramuscularly at 5 x 10^10 or 1 x 10^11 viral particles, either as a single shot or as two shots given 56 days apart. Trial participants were randomized into five groups of five: low-dose or high-dose Ad26.COV2.S given once or twice, or placebo on both occasions. Investigators did not know the trial group allocation while performing experiments and assessing outcomes. The specificity and breadth of SARS-CoV-2-reactive T cell receptors after Ad26.COV2.S vaccination were assessed by TCRbeta repertoire sequencing. A total of 32 samples were included in the TCR-sequenced set, comprising some 20 Ad26.COV2.S vaccine recipients, 5 placebo recipients and 8 SARS-CoV-2 convalescent individuals.

The immunoSEQ Assay was used to sequence TCRbeta CDR3 regions. After extraction, genomic DNA underwent amplification by bias-controlled multiplex PCR, followed by high-throughput sequencing. Processing in the source paper ran as follows. To quantify the absolute abundance of each unique TCRbeta CDR3 region, sequences were collapsed and filtered. T cell fraction was estimated by normalizing TCRbeta template counts to usable DNA, with usable DNA measured through amplification of reference genes found in all nucleated cells. Repertoire TCRs were annotated as SARS-CoV-2-specific by exact matching of V gene, CDR3 amino acid sequence and J gene to a known reactive TCR set. The reference SARS-CoV-2 TCR set came from MIRA and was filtered for enrichment in COVID-19-positive ImmuneCODE repertoires, removing public or cross-reactive TCRs. Based on the MIRA antigens, annotated TCRs were further analysed at the level of specific ORF or position within ORF. Depth was the summed frequency of annotated unique rearrangements, while breadth was defined as annotated unique rearrangements over total unique productive rearrangements. Two-sided Wilcoxon rank-sum tests were used to compare TCR breadth between groups. This immuneACCESS table, as held by TCRdb, lists in-frame sequences with V and J called but not all clones. Of the missing ones, under half trace to an unresolved V gene in checked studies; the others have no known cause. Clone size and the V and J calls come from that table; the DNA yielded D and trimming. The sample yields more than 300,000 clones; about 86% were counted once. 1.5% to 2.5% of the sample rests with the top ten.

A remark on this clone: Its antigen is not yet known. No much larger clone exists at a distance of one base, and base qualities are not known.

The paper's findings and limits, for the study overall: Vaccine and placebo recipients had similar non-spike TCR breadth, a finding consistent with the vaccine containing only spike. The study was not powered to compare responses between vaccine doses or regimens. Higher spike-specific TCR breadth was observed in Ad26.COV2.S recipients than in placebo recipients (P = 0.0014). According to the authors, total T cell responses may have been underestimated by the TCR breadth and depth analyses. Substantial breadth of spike-specific CD8+ and CD4+ T cell responses was reported after vaccination.

The meaning of the sample's treatment or condition label: some 20 received Ad26.COV2.S at low or high dose, single or two shots; 5 received placebo; per-sample allocation not given. For vaccine and placebo recipients, repertoires were sequenced using samples collected on day 63 after the first injection. In Cohort 1b, about 25 adults aged 18-55 years were enrolled at a single site in Boston, USA, between 29 July and 7 August 2020. Ad26.COV2.S consisted of a replication-incompetent adenovirus type 26 vector by which a prefusion-stabilized SARS-CoV-2 spike protein from the original Wuhan strain was expressed. The material was peripheral blood, obtained in a trial of Ad26.COV2.S vaccine versus placebo. This clonotype was obtained from a person between 18 and 60 years old who received the Ad26.COV2.S COVID-19 vaccine or a placebo.

CDR3 reads: CSALNEQFF. The nucleotides read TGCAGTGCTCTTAATGAGCAGTTCTTC. The V and J segments used are TRBV20-1 and TRBJ2-1; the D gene cannot be named for sure. Cut back by 5 bases and 7 bases, the V and J ends lie 3 bases apart. The CDR3, from cysteine to phenylalanine, totals 9 residues. Kept here is only the CDR3 DNA, which spans 27 bases and is read in frame from base 1. CDR1 and CDR2, per the germline V gene (reference sequence), are DFQATT and SNEGSKA.